Listed below are T cell receptor beta chains from one sample, sequenced in a study of monozygotic twins with inflammatory bowel disease. TCRdb re-called the 5' RACE reads; one entry per CDR3 protein, DNA not given. The sample includes around 140,000 distinct CDR3 sequences. Sample: blood. The receptor source for this set is a human donor with ulcerative colitis or Crohn's disease, or a healthy co-twin of an affected twin (not recorded which). Both conserved end residues are part of each CDR3. Clone size, where shown, is once, few, many, or a class for clones that have expanded.

. | TRBJ2-7 | TRBV12-3/TRBV12-4 | CASSTGGIYEQYF
. | TRBJ1-3 | TRBV6-1 | CASSPFPGSGNTIYF
. | TRBJ2-5 | TRBV19 | CAGSIARPETQYF
. | TRBJ2-1 | TRBV20-1 | CSANQPYNEQFF
. | TRBJ1-1 | TRBV7-9 | CASSSRPSWTEAFF
. | TRBJ2-1 | TRBV4-3 | CASSQWSGTGKIEQFF
. | TRBJ2-3 | TRBV7-3 | CASSLGQGTDTQYF
. | TRBJ2-7 | TRBV7-2 | CASSLPGREQYF
medium-sized | TRBJ2-3 | TRBV7-9 | CASSGLASTDTQYF
. | TRBJ2-2 | TRBV5-1 | CASSPPRGSNTGELFF
. | TRBJ1-5 | TRBV7-6 | CARRPGQGFWGNQPQHF
. | TRBJ2-7 | TRBV9 | CASSEGGLNTYEQYF
. | TRBJ2-7 | TRBV5-4 | CASSFGGHGTYEQYF
. | TRBJ2-3 | TRBV28 | CASRRTGASTDTQYF
. | TRBJ1-5 | TRBV30 | CAWSVRLPDQPQHF
. | TRBJ1-1 | TRBV12-3/TRBV12-4 | CASTRVGAEAFF
. | TRBJ2-4 | TRBV28 | CASSISDVGIQYF
. | TRBJ2-7 | TRBV6-6 | CASSHRRDEQYF
. | TRBJ2-1 | TRBV20-1 | CSARPDEGQFF
. | TRBJ2-7 | TRBV7-9 | CASSSEGLGSNEQYF
. | TRBJ2-3 | TRBV20-1 | CSAEKTGEATDTQYF
. | TRBJ2-7 | TRBV5-4 | CASSPNPEVTYEQYF
. | TRBJ1-1 | TRBV5-1 | CASKTQLNTEAFF
. | TRBJ1-1 | TRBV5-1 | CASSFNRPAEAFF
. | TRBJ1-2 | TRBV11-2 | CASSSGLVRSYTF
. | TRBJ2-1 | TRBV6-2/TRBV6-3 | CASSYVGQGAHNEQFF